A single sample gave rise to the 26 T cell receptor beta chains below, sequenced in a study of CD8 T cells in ankylosing spondylitis. Each CDR3 protein gets one entry after TCRdb re-called the 5' RACE reads with MiXCR. The data contain about 64,000 distinct CDR3 sequences, 6.2% of them singletons. The sequenced sample was synovial fluid, either unsorted or a sorted T cell fraction (not recorded which). Receptors were obtained from a male donor with ankylosing spondylitis.

This clonotype was seen repeatedly, ten times or more. This chain uses TRBV11-2 with TRBJ1-1, with 10 nucleotides matching TRBD1. V shed 7 bases, J shed 4 bases, and the junction held 6 bases outside the gene matches. CDR3 length: 14 amino acids. Germline assignment: CDR1 SGHAT and CDR2 FQNNGV. The CDR3 nucleotides read TGTGCCAGCAACGCGGGGACAGGGGCCACTGAAGCTTTCTTT. It translates to CASNAGTGATEAFF.

This clonotype was counted many times. The rearrangement uses TRBV6-1 and TRBJ1-2, with a weak D call TRBD1 (5 bases). The V end lost 6 bases, the J end lost 3 bases, and 14 bases lay between the germline ends. The CDR3 is 14 amino acids. Germline V lookup: CDR1 MNHNS, CDR2 SASEGT. The CDR3 reads CASSTRGGDYGYTF. The CDR3 region has the DNA TGTGCCAGCAGCACCCGGGGGGGTGACTATGGCTACACCTTC.

At least ten counts were recorded for this clonotype. The gene calls are TRBV27 and TRBJ2-7, with 7 bases identical to TRBD2. Germline CDR1 reads MNHEY; CDR2 reads SMNVEV (reference sequence). The CDR3 sequence is 12 residues long. V lost 6 bases to trimming and J lost 6 bases; unmatched junction nucleotides: 5. CDR3 in amino acids: CASSPWGGEQYF. In nucleotides, the CDR3 is TGTGCCAGCAGCCCATGGGGGGGCGAGCAGTACTTC.

This clonotype is medium-sized by share. The chain uses TRBV20-1 and TRBJ2-1, with 7 positions matching TRBD1. The CDR3 length is 15 residues. Germline values: CDR1 DFQATT, CDR2 SNEGSKA (reference sequence). Trimming at V came to 6 bases and at J to 6 bases, leaving 14 bases not matched to a gene. CDR3 protein: CSAMGQTTLGNEQFF. As DNA, the CDR3 is TGCAGTGCCATGGGACAGACGACTTTGGGCAATGAGCAGTTCTTC.

The V and J genes are TRBV7-2 and TRBJ2-1; unclear D gene. The germline CDR1 and CDR2 sequences are SGHTA and FQGNSA. This CDR3 is 14 amino acids long. V dropped 2 bases and J dropped 7 bases, with 12 bases sitting between them. In nucleotides, the CDR3 is TGTGCCAGCAGCTTAAGTCTAGGCACGAATGAGCAGTTCTTC. Translated: CASSLSLGTNEQFF.

In this sample, this clonotype turned up many times. This chain uses TRBV6-5 with TRBJ2-1; 7 positions match TRBD2. Germline CDR1 and CDR2: MNHEY and SVGAGI. This CDR3 has 15 residues. The ends lost 1 base at V and 8 bases at J; junction bases unmatched: 8. CDR3 bases: TGTGCCAGCAGTTACTTGGCGGGAGTGGGGGATGAGCAGTTCTTC. It is translated as CASSYLAGVGDEQFF.

This clonotype was seen repeatedly, ten times or more. The rearrangement links TRBV20-1 to TRBJ2-7, with D possibly being TRBD2 (5 bases). This CDR3 region has 14 residues. Germline-derived CDR1 and CDR2 are DFQATT and SNEGSKA (reference sequence). V gave up 6 bases and J gave up 4 bases, with 19 bases separating them. The CDR3 sequence: CSAQPGRAPYEQYF. In DNA form, the CDR3 reads TGCAGTGCCCAACCGGGAAGAGCGCCGTACGAGCAGTACTTC.

The chain carries TRBV12-5 and TRBJ2-7; TRBD2 matches 8 bases. V was pared by 9 bases and J by 5 bases, with 21 bases of the junction left unmatched. CDR3 size: 17 residues. Germline CDR1 and CDR2: LGHNT and FRNRAP. The CDR3 spells CARHTPPGGGRMNEQYF. The CDR3 coding sequence is TGTGCTAGACATACCCCGCCCGGCGGCGGGAGGATGAACGAGCAGTACTTC. Complete variable domain (other parts from reference TRBV12-5 and TRBJ2-7): DARVTQTPRHKVTEMGQEVTMRCQPILGHNTVFWYRQTMMQGLELLAYFRNRAPLDDSGMPKDRFSAEMPDATLATLKIQPSEPRDSAVYFCARHTPPGGGRMNEQYFGPGTRLTVT.

This chain joins TRBV7-2 and TRBJ1-6; D perhaps matches TRBD1 (5 bases). Trimming left V 4 bases short and J 12 bases short, with 16 bases between. The germline CDR1 and CDR2 sequences are SGHTA and FQGNSA. The CDR3 is made up of 14 amino acids. The CDR3 protein is CASSSGTGILPLHF. The DNA for the CDR3 is TGTGCCAGCAGCTCCGGGACGGGGATTTTACCCCTCCACTTT.

Only a few counts were recorded for this clonotype. The chain carries TRBV5-1 and TRBJ2-2; 14 positions match TRBD2. This CDR3 spans 18 amino acids. Germline V gene lookup returns CDR1 SGHRS and CDR2 YFSETQ. The V segment lost 4 bases and the J segment 8 bases; nucleotides outside the gene matches: 13. The CDR3 DNA sequence: TGCGCCAGCAGCCTCCGAACGGGACTAGCGGGAGTGATAGGGGAGCTGTTTTTT. Protein sequence: CASSLRTGLAGVIGELFF.

This clonotype was counted only a few times. The rearrangement links TRBV9 to TRBJ2-1, with D unresolved. CDR1 and CDR2 (germline): SGDLS, YYNGEE. V was trimmed by 2 bases and J by 5 bases, leaving 8 bases between them. The CDR3 is made up of 13 amino acids. CDR3 coding DNA: TGTGCCAGCAGCGTGCGGCAGGACAATGAGCAGTTCTTC. Residues: CASSVRQDNEQFF.

The chain uses TRBV18 and TRBJ1-4, with 11 bases that match TRBD1. The V and J ends lost 3 bases and 8 bases, in that order; junction bases with no gene match: 8. Germline-derived CDR1 and CDR2 are KGHSH and LQKENI. The CDR3 length is 16 residues. This chain's CDR3 is CASSPWTGGAEEKLFF. CDR3 nucleotides: TGTGCCAGCTCACCCTGGACAGGGGGCGCCGAGGAAAAACTGTTTTTT.

Worth noting for this clonotype: A much larger clone lies a single base off, so this may be a read error. The chain uses TRBV28 and TRBJ2-5; the D is unclear. Trimming stripped 7 bases from V and 2 bases from J, with 14 bases between. CDR3 size: 14 residues. Germline V lookup: CDR1 MDHEN, CDR2 SYDVKM. The CDR3 bases are TGTGCCAGCAAAATTACACGAAGACAAGAGACCCAGTACTTC. Its translation is CASKITRRQETQYF. Full variable domain (remainder filled in from reference TRBV28 and TRBJ2-5): DVKVTQSSRYLVKRTGEKVFLECVQDMDHENMFWYRQDPGLGLRLIYFSYDVKMKEKGDIPEGYSVSREKKERFSLILESASTNQTSMYLCASKITRRQETQYFGPGTRLLVL.

By its share, this clonotype is medium-sized (0.01 to 0.1%). The chain couples TRBV7-9 to TRBJ2-1; perhaps TRBD2 as D (5 bases). The CDR3 has 15 amino acids. V shed 3 bases and J shed 0 bases, with 9 bases lying between them. Per germline, CDR1 SEHNR and CDR2 FQNEAQ (reference sequence). CDR3 sequence: CASSFDAGSYNEQFF. For the CDR3, the DNA is TGTGCCAGCAGCTTTGACGCGGGCTCCTACAATGAGCAGTTCTTC.

This clonotype has at least ten counts. The genes are TRBV19 and TRBJ2-1; D ambiguous. The CDR3 runs to 15 residues. Germline V gene sequence: CDR1 LNHDA, CDR2 SQIVND (reference sequence). V lost 4 bases and J 5 bases, leaving 15 bases between the germline ends. CDR3 DNA sequence: TGTGCCAGTAGTACAGCAATGGTAACGAACAATGAGCAGTTCTTC. This sequence encodes CASSTAMVTNNEQFF.

The chain recombines TRBV11-3 with TRBJ2-5; the match to TRBD2 covers 7 bases. The germline V gene has CDR1 SGHNT and CDR2 YENEEA. Trimming at V came to 4 bases and at J to 2 bases, leaving 4 bases not matched to a gene. CDR3 length: 14 residues. CDR3 residues: CASSWDGGQETQYF. CDR3 nucleotides: TGTGCCAGCAGCTGGGACGGGGGGCAAGAGACCCAGTACTTC.

On this clonotype: An end of the junction does not agree with germline; a read error may underlie this. The CDR3 coding sequence is TGTGCCAGCAGCTCGTCGGGTGGGAGCACTGAAGCTGTCTTT. Translated, it gives CASSSSGGSTEAVF. This chain links TRBV7-6 with TRBJ1-1; D unclear. The length of the CDR3 is 14 residues. Germline lookup yields CDR1 SGHVS and CDR2 FNYEAQ.

The sample holds a few counts of this clonotype. The V call is TRBV13, the J call TRBJ2-7; the match to TRBD1 covers 11 bases. The CDR3 extends over 15 amino acids. Germline V CDR1 and CDR2: PRHDT, FYEKMQ (reference sequence). The J segment lost 5 bases and the V segment lost 1 base, leaving 4 bases of the junction unmatched. CDR3 coding DNA: TGTGCCAGCAGCTTAGCCCCGGACAGGGGGCACGAGCAGTACTTC. The encoded protein is CASSLAPDRGHEQYF.

This clonotype was recorded at least ten times. This chain connects TRBV7-3 to TRBJ2-1; 11 bases are shared with TRBD2. Germline V gives CDR1 SGHTA, CDR2 FQGTGA. The J segment lost 6 bases and the V segment lost 2 bases, leaving 9 bases of the junction unmatched. CDR3 length: 17 residues. The CDR3 DNA is TGTGCCAGCAGCTTACTGACTAGCGGGGCCCGGGGCAATGAGCAGTTCTTC. Protein product: CASSLLTSGARGNEQFF.

The rearrangement links TRBV18 to TRBJ2-3, with D possibly being TRBD1 or TRBD2 (5 bases each). The V end was cut by 3 bases, the J end by 2 bases, with 15 bases between. This CDR3 spans 16 amino acids. Germline assignment: CDR1 KGHSH and CDR2 LQKENI. The CDR3 sequence: CASSPGEGASTDTQYF. CDR3 bases: TGTGCCAGCTCACCGGGGGAAGGGGCCTCCACAGATACGCAGTATTTT. The full variable domain, completed using reference TRBV18 and TRBJ2-3, is NAGVMQNPRHLVRRRGQEARLRCSPMKGHSHVYWYRQLPEEGLKFMVYLQKENIIDESGMPKERFSAEFPKEGPSILRIQQVVRGDSAAYFCASSPGEGASTDTQYFGPGTRLTVL.

This clonotype came up many times. The chain employs TRBV20-1 and TRBJ2-2, with 7 bases lining up with TRBD2. The trim removed 6 bases at V and 0 bases at J, leaving 4 bases unmatched. Per the germline V gene, CDR1 is DFQATT and CDR2 is SNEGSKA (reference sequence). The CDR3 length is 14 residues. The CDR3 DNA reads as TGCAGTGCCGAGGGAGGGCCGAACACCGGGGAGCTGTTTTTT. Protein product: CSAEGGPNTGELFF.

This clonotype was recorded many times. V is TRBV20-1 and J is TRBJ2-5, with 12 bases lining up with TRBD2. Germline values: CDR1 DFQATT, CDR2 SNEGSKA (reference sequence). V was clipped by 3 bases and J by 7 bases; unmatched bases: 12. The CDR3 is 16 residues long. This CDR3 is CSASSLAGGLGATQYF. The CDR3 bases are TGCAGTGCTAGTTCACTAGCGGGAGGCCTAGGTGCGACCCAGTACTTC.

In this sample, this clonotype turned up a few times. This chain connects TRBV18 to TRBJ1-2; 7 bases match TRBD1. CDR1 and CDR2 from the germline V gene are KGHSH and LQKENI. The ends lost 3 bases at V and 5 bases at J; junction bases unmatched: 6. The CDR3 totals 14 residues. In DNA form, the CDR3 reads TGTGCCAGCTCACCGGGTGGGACAGCGTATGGCTACACCTTC. Encoded protein: CASSPGGTAYGYTF. Full variable domain (outside the CDR3, taken from reference TRBV18 and TRBJ1-2): NAGVMQNPRHLVRRRGQEARLRCSPMKGHSHVYWYRQLPEEGLKFMVYLQKENIIDESGMPKERFSAEFPKEGPSILRIQQVVRGDSAAYFCASSPGGTAYGYTFGSGTRLTVV.

This clonotype was counted many times. The J gene is TRBJ2-1, the V gene TRBV7-2; 8 bases line up with TRBD2. The CDR3 covers 15 residues. The germline CDR1 and CDR2 sequences are SGHTA and FQGNSA. V lost 1 base to trimming and J lost 6 bases; unmatched junction nucleotides: 5. The CDR3 sequence: CASSLDGRAGNEQFF. DNA for the CDR3: TGTGCCAGCAGCTTAGACGGGAGGGCAGGCAATGAGCAGTTCTTC.

The sample holds many counts of this clonotype. V gene TRBV5-1 combines with J gene TRBJ1-1; D may be TRBD1 (5 bases). The CDR3 is 14 amino acids. Per germline, CDR1 SGHRS and CDR2 YFSETQ. V lost 4 bases, J lost 3 bases, and 13 bases lay in between. DNA for the CDR3: TGCGCCAGCAGCGCCAGGGAGTCGGACACTGAAGCTTTCTTT. Translated: CASSARESDTEAFF.

The chain has TRBV27 and TRBJ2-5; TRBD1 might be the D (6 bases). Germline assignment: CDR1 MNHEY and CDR2 SMNVEV (reference sequence). The V end lost 1 base, the J end lost 3 bases, and 9 bases lay between the germline ends. This CDR3 has 14 amino acids. CDR3 residues: CASSLFPGEETQYF. The CDR3 DNA sequence: TGTGCCAGCAGTTTATTCCCAGGGGAAGAGACCCAGTACTTC.